The 8 T cell receptor beta chains below come from one sample, sequenced in a study of shared T cell receptors in the human thymus. Sequencing was performed with immunoSEQ multiplex PCR; in TCRdb, only in-frame clones are kept and a portion is missing. Among approximately 660,000 clones listed, approximately 88% were seen once. The data also belong to a second study, concerning human thymus T cells.

The sequenced sample consisted of thymocytes. The source of these receptors is a boy younger than two with a congenital heart defect.

The rearrangement links TRBV4-1 to TRBJ2-1, with D perhaps TRBD2 (6 bases). The CDR3 sequence is 16 residues long. Trimming took 3 bases from V and 1 from J, leaving 13 bases between them. Germline CDR1 reads MGHRA; CDR2 reads YSYEKL. In DNA form, the CDR3 reads TGCGCCAGCAGCCAGGCTAGCGACGGATCCTACAATGAGCAGTTCTTC. Its protein is CASSQASDGSYNEQFF.

The chain uses TRBV18 and TRBJ2-7; D uncertain. Trimming took off 5 bases at V and 3 bases at J, with 8 bases between the two ends. The V gene's germline CDR1 is KGHSH and CDR2 LQKENI. This CDR3 has 12 residues. The CDR3 DNA reads TGTGCCAGCTCAATAGCCAACTACGAGCAGTACTTC. Translating it yields CASSIANYEQYF. Filled out from reference TRBV18 and TRBJ2-7, the complete variable domain reads NAGVMQNPRHLVRRRGQEARLRCSPMKGHSHVYWYRQLPEEGLKFMVYLQKENIIDESGMPKERFSAEFPKEGPSILRIQQVVRGDSAAYFCASSIANYEQYFGPGTRLTVT.

This chain joins TRBV2 and TRBJ2-2; 10 positions match TRBD2. CDR3 length: 20 residues. The trim removed 6 bases at V and 1 base at J, leaving 17 bases unmatched. Germline V gene sequence: CDR1 SNHLY, CDR2 FYNNEI. CDR3 residues: CASSSAGGVSGRQNTGELFF. Here the CDR3 DNA reads TGTGCCAGCAGCTCAGCGGGGGGAGTTAGCGGGAGGCAGAACACCGGGGAGCTGTTTTTT. The whole variable domain, filled in from reference TRBV2 and TRBJ2-2, reads EPEVTQTPSHQVTQMGQEVILRCVPISNHLYFYWYRQILGQKVEFLVSFYNNEISEKSEIFDDQFSVERPDGSNFTLKIRSTKLEDSAMYFCASSSAGGVSGRQNTGELFFGEGSRLTVL.

The chain links TRBV12-5 to TRBJ1-1; D is possibly TRBD1 (6 bases). CDR3 length: 10 residues. V shed 9 bases and J shed 9 bases, with 11 bases lying between them. Germline V gives CDR1 LGHNT, CDR2 FRNRAP. CDR3 amino acids: CASYRAKAFF. The CDR3 nucleotides are TGTGCTAGCTACAGGGCGAAAGCTTTCTTT.

J is TRBJ2-7 and V is TRBV2; 7 nucleotides agree with TRBD2. V dropped 3 bases and J dropped 3; count of bases not matched to a gene: 5. Germline lookup yields CDR1 SNHLY and CDR2 FYNNEI. The CDR3 consists of 14 residues. The CDR3 protein is CASSESLADYEQYF. The CDR3 nucleotides read TGTGCCAGCAGTGAGAGCCTAGCGGACTACGAGCAGTACTTC.

This chain joins TRBV7-6 and TRBJ2-3; 10 bases line up with TRBD1. The trim removed 6 bases at V and 2 bases at J, leaving 8 bases unmatched. Germline CDR1 reads SGHVS; CDR2 reads FNYEAQ. The CDR3 covers 16 residues. The chain's CDR3 is CASSTRQGAPTDTQYF. DNA of the CDR3: TGTGCCAGCAGTACTAGACAGGGGGCGCCCACAGATACGCAGTATTTT.

The rearrangement uses TRBV29-1 and TRBJ1-2; maybe TRBD1 (6 bases). V lost 1 base to trimming and J lost 3 bases, with 9 bases between them. This CDR3 is built from 13 residues. Germline V gives CDR1 SQVTM, CDR2 ANQGSEA. This chain's CDR3 is CSVEGGGDYGYTF. CDR3 nucleotide sequence: TGCAGCGTTGAAGGAGGGGGGGACTATGGCTACACCTTC.

The chain employs TRBV4-3 and TRBJ2-1; 7 nucleotides line up with TRBD2. CDR1 is LGHNA and CDR2 is YSLEER in the germline V gene. The CDR3 runs to 16 residues. J was trimmed by 5 bases and V by 1 base; bases with no gene match: 8. The CDR3 region has the DNA TGCGCCAGCAGCCAAGGAAGGAATAGCGGGCACAATGAGCAGTTCTTC. Translating it yields CASSQGRNSGHNEQFF.